A selection of T cell receptor beta chains follows, all from one sample in a study of CD8 T cells in Susac syndrome. TCRdb re-called the immunoSEQ multiplex PCR reads through MiXCR, storing one row per CDR3 protein. Here the sample spans approximately 50,000 distinct CDR3 sequences, about 95% being singletons. The specimen sequenced was CD8+ T cells from PBMCs. The receptor set was obtained from a human donor with Susac syndrome. The CDR3 runs from the conserved cysteine through the conserved F or W. D genes are given only for firm matches. Clone size is stated in some rows and not others, as once, few, many or a class when expanded.

v_gene	j_gene	abundance	d_gene	CDR3aa	CDR3nt
TRBV7-3	TRBJ2-7	-	-	CASSSTLSYEQYF	TGTGCCAGCAGCTCGACCCTCTCCTACGAGCAGTACTTC
TRBV5-6	TRBJ2-3	-	-	CASSLGHDTQYF	TGTGCCAGCAGCTTGGGACACGATACGCAGTATTTT
TRBV5-6	TRBJ2-1	-	-	CASSLGFEQFF	TGTGCCAGCAGCTTAGGGTTTGAGCAGTTCTTC
TRBV27	TRBJ2-6	-	-	CASSFWESGANVLTF	TGTGCCAGCAGTTTTTGGGAGTCTGGGGCCAACGTCCTGACTTTC
TRBV30	TRBJ1-1	-	-	CAWSVTATEAFF	TGTGCCTGGAGTGTTACAGCGACTGAAGCTTTCTTT
TRBV13	TRBJ2-7	-	-	CASSHRATSYEQYF	TGTGCCAGCAGCCACCGGGCCACCTCCTACGAGCAGTACTTC
TRBV9	TRBJ2-7	-	-	CASSDRDSRHEQYF	TGTGCCAGCAGCGACCGGGACTCACGACACGAGCAGTACTTC
TRBV5-6	TRBJ2-4	once	-	CASNGLENIQYF	TGTGCCAGCAACGGACTGGAAAACATTCAGTACTTC
TRBV13	TRBJ2-3	once	TRBD2	CASSLPSGGQDTQYF	TGTGCCAGCAGCTTGCCTAGCGGGGGGCAGGATACGCAGTATTTT
TRBV12-5	TRBJ2-5	-	-	CASGFGQPSQYF	TGTGCTAGTGGTTTTGGACAGCCATCCCAGTACTTC
TRBV10-3	TRBJ2-5	-	-	CAISEWAMKETQYF	TGTGCCATCAGTGAGTGGGCTATGAAGGAGACCCAGTACTTC
TRBV7-2	TRBJ1-1	-	-	CASSLNSGLNTEAFF	TGTGCCAGCAGCTTGAATTCTGGACTGAACACTGAAGCTTTCTTT
TRBV12-5	TRBJ1-5	-	-	CASGFGQPQHF	TGTGCTAGTGGTTTCGGGCAGCCCCAGCATTTT
TRBV6-5	TRBJ1-2	-	TRBD1	CASSQTQGDYGYTF	TGTGCCAGCTCTCAAACACAGGGGGACTATGGCTACACCTTC
TRBV7-7	TRBJ2-3	-	-	CASSLRTGSTDTQYF	TGTGCCAGCAGCTTACGCACAGGGAGCACAGATACGCAGTATTTT